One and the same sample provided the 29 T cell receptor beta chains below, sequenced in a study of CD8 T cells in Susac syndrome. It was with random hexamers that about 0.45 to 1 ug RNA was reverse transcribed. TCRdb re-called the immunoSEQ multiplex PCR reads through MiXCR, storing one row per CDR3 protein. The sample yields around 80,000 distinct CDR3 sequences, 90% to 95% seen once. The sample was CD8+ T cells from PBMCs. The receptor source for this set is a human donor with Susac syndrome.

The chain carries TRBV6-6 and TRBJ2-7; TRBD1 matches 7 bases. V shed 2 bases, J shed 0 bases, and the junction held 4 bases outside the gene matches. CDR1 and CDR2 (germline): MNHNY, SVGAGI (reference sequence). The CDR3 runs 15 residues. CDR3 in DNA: TGTGCCAGCAGTTACCTACGACAGGGCTCCTACGAGCAGTACTTC. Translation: CASSYLRQGSYEQYF.

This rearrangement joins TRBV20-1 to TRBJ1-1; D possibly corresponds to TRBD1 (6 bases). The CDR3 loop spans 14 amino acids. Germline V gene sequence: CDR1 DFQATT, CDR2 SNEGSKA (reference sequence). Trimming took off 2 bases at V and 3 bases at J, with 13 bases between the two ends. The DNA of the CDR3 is TGCAGTGCTAGACCTGAGGACAGTTACACTGAAGCTTTCTTT. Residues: CSARPEDSYTEAFF.

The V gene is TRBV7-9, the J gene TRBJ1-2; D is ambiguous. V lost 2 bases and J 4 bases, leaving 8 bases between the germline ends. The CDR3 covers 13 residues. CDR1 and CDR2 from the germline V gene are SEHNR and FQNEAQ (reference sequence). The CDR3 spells CASSLSTGYGYTF. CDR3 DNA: TGTGCCAGCAGCTTAAGCACGGGCTATGGCTACACCTTC.

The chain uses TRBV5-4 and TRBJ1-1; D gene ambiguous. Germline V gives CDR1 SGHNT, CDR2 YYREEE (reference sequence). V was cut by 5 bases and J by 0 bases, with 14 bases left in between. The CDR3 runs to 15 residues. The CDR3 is CASSYDIGMNTEAFF. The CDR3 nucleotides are TGTGCCAGCAGTTACGACATTGGTATGAACACTGAAGCTTTCTTT.

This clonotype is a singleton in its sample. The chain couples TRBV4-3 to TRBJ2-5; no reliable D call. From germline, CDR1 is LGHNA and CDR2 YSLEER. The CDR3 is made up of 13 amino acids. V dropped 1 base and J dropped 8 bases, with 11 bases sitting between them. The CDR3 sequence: CASSQGPALTQYF. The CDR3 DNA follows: TGCGCCAGCAGCCAAGGGCCGGCCTTAACCCAGTACTTC.

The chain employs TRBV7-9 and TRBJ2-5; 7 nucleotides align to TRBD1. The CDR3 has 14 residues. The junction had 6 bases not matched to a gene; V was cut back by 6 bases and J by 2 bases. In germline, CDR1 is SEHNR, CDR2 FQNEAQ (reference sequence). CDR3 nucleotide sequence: TGTGCCAGCAGAACCGACAGGGAGCAAGAGACCCAGTACTTC. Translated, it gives CASRTDREQETQYF.

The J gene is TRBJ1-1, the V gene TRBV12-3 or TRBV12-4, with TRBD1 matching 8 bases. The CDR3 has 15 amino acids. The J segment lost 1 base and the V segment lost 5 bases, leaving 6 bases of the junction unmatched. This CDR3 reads CASSGRGQGNTEAFF. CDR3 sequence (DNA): TGTGCCAGCAGTGGCCGAGGACAGGGGAACACTGAAGCTTTCTTT.

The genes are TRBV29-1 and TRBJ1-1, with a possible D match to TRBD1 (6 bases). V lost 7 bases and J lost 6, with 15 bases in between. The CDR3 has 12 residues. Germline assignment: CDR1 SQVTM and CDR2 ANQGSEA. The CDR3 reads CSADLQGPEAFF. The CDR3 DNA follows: TGCAGCGCTGACTTACAGGGTCCTGAAGCTTTCTTT.

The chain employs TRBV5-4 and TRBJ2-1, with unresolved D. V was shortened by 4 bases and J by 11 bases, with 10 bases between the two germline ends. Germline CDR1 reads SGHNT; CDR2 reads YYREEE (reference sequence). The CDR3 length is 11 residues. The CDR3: CASSGLDQQFF. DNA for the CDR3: TGTGCCAGCAGCGGGCTAGATCAGCAGTTCTTC.

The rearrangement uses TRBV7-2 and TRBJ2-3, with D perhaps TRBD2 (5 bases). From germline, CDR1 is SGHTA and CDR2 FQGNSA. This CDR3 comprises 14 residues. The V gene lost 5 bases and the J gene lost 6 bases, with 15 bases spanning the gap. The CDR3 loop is CASSLRGRGDTQYF. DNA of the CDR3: TGTGCCAGCAGCCTACGAGGGCGTGGGGATACGCAGTATTTT.

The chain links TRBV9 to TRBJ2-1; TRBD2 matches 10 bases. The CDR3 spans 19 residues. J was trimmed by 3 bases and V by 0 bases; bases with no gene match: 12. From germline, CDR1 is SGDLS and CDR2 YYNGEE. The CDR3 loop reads CASSVDGRHRTSGYNEQFF. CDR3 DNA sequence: TGTGCCAGCAGCGTAGACGGCCGACATCGGACTAGCGGCTACAATGAGCAGTTCTTC.

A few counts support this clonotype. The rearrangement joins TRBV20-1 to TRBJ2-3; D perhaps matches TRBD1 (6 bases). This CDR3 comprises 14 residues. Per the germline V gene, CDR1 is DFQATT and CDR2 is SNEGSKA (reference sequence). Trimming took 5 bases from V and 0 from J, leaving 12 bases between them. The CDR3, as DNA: TGCAGTGCTCCCGGACAGCCTAGCACAGATACGCAGTATTTT. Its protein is CSAPGQPSTDTQYF.

The CDR3 DNA sequence: TGTGCCAGCAGCCATCCCCTTAGCGGGGCGACAGATACGCAGTATTTT. Protein: CASSHPLSGATDTQYF. The J gene is TRBJ2-3, the V gene TRBV3-1, with 8 bases matching TRBD2. This CDR3 has 16 residues. Trimming cost V 3 bases and J 3 bases; bases outside gene matches: 8. Germline V gene data show CDR1 as LGHDT and CDR2 as YNNKEL (reference sequence).

CDR3 residues: CASSSPGKNTEAFF. CDR3 bases: TGTGCCAGCAGCTCCCCAGGGAAGAACACTGAAGCTTTCTTT. J is TRBJ1-1 and V is TRBV7-8; a possible D gene is TRBD1 (5 bases). Germline values: CDR1 SGHVS, CDR2 FQNEAQ. CDR3 length equals 14 residues. V lost 4 bases, J lost 1 base, and 10 bases lay in between.

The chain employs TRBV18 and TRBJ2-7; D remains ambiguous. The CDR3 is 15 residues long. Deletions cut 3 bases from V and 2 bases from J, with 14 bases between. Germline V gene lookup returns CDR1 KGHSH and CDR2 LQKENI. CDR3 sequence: CASSPIRRTAYEQYF. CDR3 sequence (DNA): TGTGCCAGCTCACCCATACGACGAACAGCCTACGAGCAGTACTTC.

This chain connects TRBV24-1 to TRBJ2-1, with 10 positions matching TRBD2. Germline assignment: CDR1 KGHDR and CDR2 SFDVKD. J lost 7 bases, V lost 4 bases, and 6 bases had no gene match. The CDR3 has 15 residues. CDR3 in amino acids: CATSDRLAGSNEQFF. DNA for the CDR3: TGTGCCACCAGTGACAGACTAGCGGGCTCGAATGAGCAGTTCTTC.

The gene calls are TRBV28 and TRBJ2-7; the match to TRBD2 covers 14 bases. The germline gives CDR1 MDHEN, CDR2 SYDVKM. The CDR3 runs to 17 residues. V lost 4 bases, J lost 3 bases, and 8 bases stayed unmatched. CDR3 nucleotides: TGTGCCAGCAGTTCGCTCTCGGGACTAGCGGGAGACTACGAGCAGTACTTC. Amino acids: CASSSLSGLAGDYEQYF.

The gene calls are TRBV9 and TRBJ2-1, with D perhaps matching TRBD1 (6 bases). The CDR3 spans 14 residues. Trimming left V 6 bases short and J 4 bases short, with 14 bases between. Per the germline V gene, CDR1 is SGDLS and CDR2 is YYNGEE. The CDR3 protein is CASNVLGGYNEQFF. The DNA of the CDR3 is TGTGCCAGCAACGTCTTAGGGGGTTACAATGAGCAGTTCTTC.

In DNA form, the CDR3 reads TGCAGTGCTAGAGTAACGGGAGTAACCGAGCAGTACTTC. This translates into CSARVTGVTEQYF. This sequence joins TRBV20-1 and TRBJ2-7; the D gene is possibly TRBD2 (6 bases). Trimming pared 1 base from V and 6 bases from J, leaving 13 bases between. This CDR3 region has 13 residues. Germline CDR1 DFQATT, CDR2 SNEGSKA (reference sequence).

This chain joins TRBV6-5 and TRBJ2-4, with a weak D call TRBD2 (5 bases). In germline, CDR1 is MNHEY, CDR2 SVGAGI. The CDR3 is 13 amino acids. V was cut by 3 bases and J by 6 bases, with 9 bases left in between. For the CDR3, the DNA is TGTGCCAGCAGTTATGAAGAGGGAAACATTCAGTACTTC. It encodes CASSYEEGNIQYF.

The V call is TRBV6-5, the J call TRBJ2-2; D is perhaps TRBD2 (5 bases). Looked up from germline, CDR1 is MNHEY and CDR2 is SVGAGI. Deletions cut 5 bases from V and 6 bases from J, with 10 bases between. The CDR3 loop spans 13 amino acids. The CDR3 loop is CASSPGLAGELFF. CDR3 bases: TGTGCCAGCAGTCCCGGACTCGCCGGGGAGCTGTTTTTT.

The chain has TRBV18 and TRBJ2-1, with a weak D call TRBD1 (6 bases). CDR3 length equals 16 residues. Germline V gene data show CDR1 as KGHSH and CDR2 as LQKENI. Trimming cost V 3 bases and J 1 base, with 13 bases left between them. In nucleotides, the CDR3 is TGTGCCAGCTCACCCTCGGGACACCGATCCTACAATGAGCAGTTCTTC. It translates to CASSPSGHRSYNEQFF.

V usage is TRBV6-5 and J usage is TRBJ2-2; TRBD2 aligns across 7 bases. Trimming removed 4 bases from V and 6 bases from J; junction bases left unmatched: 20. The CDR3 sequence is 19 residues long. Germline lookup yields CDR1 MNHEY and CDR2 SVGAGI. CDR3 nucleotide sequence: TGTGCCAGCAGTTTCCGGGCTCACGGTCGCGGGAGTCGTCCCGGGGAGCTGTTTTTT. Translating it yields CASSFRAHGRGSRPGELFF.

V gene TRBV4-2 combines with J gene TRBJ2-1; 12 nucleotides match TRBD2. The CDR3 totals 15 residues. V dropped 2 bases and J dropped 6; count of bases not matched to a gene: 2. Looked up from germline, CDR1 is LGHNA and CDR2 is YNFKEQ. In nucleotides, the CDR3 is TGTGCCAGCAGCCAAATACTAGCGGGAGGCAATGAGCAGTTCTTC. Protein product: CASSQILAGGNEQFF.

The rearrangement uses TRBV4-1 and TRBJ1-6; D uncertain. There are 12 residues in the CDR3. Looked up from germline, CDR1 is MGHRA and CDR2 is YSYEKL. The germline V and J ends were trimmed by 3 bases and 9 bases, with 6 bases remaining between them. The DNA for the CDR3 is TGCGCCAGCAGCCAGCTTTCTTCACCCCTCCACTTT. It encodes CASSQLSSPLHF.

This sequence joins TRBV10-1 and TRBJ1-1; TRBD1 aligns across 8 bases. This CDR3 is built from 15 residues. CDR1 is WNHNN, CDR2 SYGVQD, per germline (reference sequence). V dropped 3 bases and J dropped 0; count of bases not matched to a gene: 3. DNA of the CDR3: TGCGCCAGCAGTGACCAGGGACAGGTGAACACTGAAGCTTTCTTT. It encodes CASSDQGQVNTEAFF.

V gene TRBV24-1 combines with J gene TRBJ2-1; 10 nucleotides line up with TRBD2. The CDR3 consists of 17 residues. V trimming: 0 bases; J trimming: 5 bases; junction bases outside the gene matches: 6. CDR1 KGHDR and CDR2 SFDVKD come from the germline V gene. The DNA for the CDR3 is TGTGCCACCAGTGATTTGCGACTAGCGGGCTCTCACAATGAGCAGTTCTTC. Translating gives CATSDLRLAGSHNEQFF.

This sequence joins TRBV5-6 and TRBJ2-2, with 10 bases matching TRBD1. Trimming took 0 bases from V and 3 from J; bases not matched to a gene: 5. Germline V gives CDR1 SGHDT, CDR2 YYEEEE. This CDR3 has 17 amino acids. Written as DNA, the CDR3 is TGTGCCAGCAGCTTGGAACTGGGGACAGGGGACACCGGGGAGCTGTTTTTT. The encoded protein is CASSLELGTGDTGELFF.

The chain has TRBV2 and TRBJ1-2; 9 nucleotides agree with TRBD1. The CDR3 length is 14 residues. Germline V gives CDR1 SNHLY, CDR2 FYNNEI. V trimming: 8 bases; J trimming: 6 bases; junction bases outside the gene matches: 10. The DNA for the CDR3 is TGTGCCAGCGGCGTGGACAGGGGATATGATGGCTACACCTTC. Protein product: CASGVDRGYDGYTF.